Below are 13 T cell receptor beta chains sequenced from a single sample in a study of T cells after yellow fever vaccination. MiXCR was run by TCRdb on the 5' RACE reads, yielding one entry per CDR3 protein. Of about 220,000 distinct CDR3 sequences listed, 2.5% to 3.5% are singletons. Material: CD4+ T cells sorted from PBMCs, obtained 10 days after the yellow fever booster vaccination. The origin of the receptors is a man between 18 and 35 years old who received the YFV17D yellow fever vaccine.

The chain employs TRBV4-3 and TRBJ1-6; no clear D gene. The CDR3 is 14 amino acids. With 0 bases removed from V and 5 bases from J, the gap between germline ends came to 5 bases. Per the germline V gene, CDR1 is LGHNA and CDR2 is YSLEER. CDR3 loop: CASSQDPNNSPLHF. In DNA, the CDR3 is TGCGCCAGCAGCCAAGACCCCAATAATTCACCCCTCCACTTT.

This clonotype has a count of ten or more. The rearrangement uses TRBV11-2 and TRBJ1-2; D is unclear. V was trimmed by 1 base and J by 0 bases, leaving 9 bases between them. In germline, CDR1 is SGHAT, CDR2 FQNNGV. This CDR3 is 15 amino acids long. CDR3 loop: CASSLVDGTNYGYTF. For the CDR3, the DNA is TGTGCCAGCAGCTTAGTGGACGGAACTAACTATGGCTACACCTTC.

This clonotype was observed a handful of times. V and J are TRBV6-6 and TRBJ1-5; D ambiguous. Germline values: CDR1 MNHNY, CDR2 SVGAGI (reference sequence). The CDR3 length is 12 residues. Trimming shortened V by 6 bases and J by 4 bases, and 7 bases separated the two germline ends. The CDR3 nucleotides are TGTGCCAGCAGCCGGAGTAATCAGCCCCAGCATTTT. This encodes CASSRSNQPQHF.

This clonotype has a handful of counts. The rearrangement links TRBV12-3 or TRBV12-4 to TRBJ2-2, with TRBD1 identical over 9 bases. J was trimmed by 5 bases and V by 6 bases; bases with no gene match: 7. This CDR3 comprises 15 residues. Here the CDR3 DNA reads TGTGCCAGCAGAGGGGGACAGGGTAGGACCGGGGAGCTGTTTTTT. This codes for CASRGGQGRTGELFF.

The table lists this clonotype with a few counts. V gene TRBV6-5 combines with J gene TRBJ2-7, with D unclear. With 6 bases removed from V and 3 bases from J, the gap between germline ends came to 18 bases. The CDR3 has 15 residues. CDR1 and CDR2 (germline): MNHEY, SVGAGI. The CDR3 DNA sequence: TGTGCCAGCAGCCTCTTCGGAGCAGGCAACTACGAGCAGTACTTC. This sequence encodes CASSLFGAGNYEQYF.

This clonotype was recorded a few times. The rearrangement joins TRBV7-2 to TRBJ1-2; the match to TRBD1 covers 7 bases. The CDR3 loop spans 13 amino acids. Germline V lookup: CDR1 SGHTA, CDR2 FQGNSA. J was trimmed by 5 bases and V by 5 bases; bases with no gene match: 5. The CDR3 is CASSHRQGYGYTF. DNA for the CDR3: TGTGCCAGCAGCCATAGACAGGGTTATGGCTACACCTTC.

There are many counts of this clonotype. V usage is TRBV20-1 and J usage is TRBJ1-6, with D possibly matching TRBD1 (6 bases). Trimming took 6 bases from V and 1 from J, leaving 10 bases between them. There are 14 residues in the CDR3. Germline CDR1 is DFQATT and CDR2 is SNEGSKA (reference sequence). CDR3 in amino acids: CSALQGSYNSPLHF. CDR3 DNA sequence: TGCAGTGCCCTACAGGGATCCTATAATTCACCCCTCCACTTT.

In its sample, this clonotype was seen many times. The rearrangement uses TRBV20-1 and TRBJ2-3; D is perhaps TRBD2 (6 bases). Germline V gene lookup returns CDR1 DFQATT and CDR2 SNEGSKA (reference sequence). This CDR3 region has 13 residues. Trimming stripped 4 bases from V and 6 bases from J, with 14 bases between. The CDR3 loop is CSANVGGRDTQYF. The CDR3 bases are TGCAGTGCTAATGTAGGTGGGAGGGATACGCAGTATTTT.

This clonotype has a count of ten or more. The V gene is TRBV5-1, the J gene TRBJ1-4; no firm D call. Trimming pared 1 base from V and 2 bases from J, leaving 15 bases between. The CDR3 loop spans 17 amino acids. Germline CDR1 SGHRS, CDR2 YFSETQ. CDR3 protein: CASSLNIGVSTNEKLFF. The DNA for the CDR3 is TGCGCCAGCAGCTTGAATATTGGGGTTTCGACTAATGAAAAACTGTTTTTT. Based on the CDR3 plus reference TRBV5-1 and TRBJ1-4, the full variable domain is KAGVTQTPRYLIKTRGQQVTLSCSPISGHRSVSWYQQTPGQGLQFLFEYFSETQRNKGNFPGRFSGRQFSNSRSEMNVSTLELGDSALYLCASSLNIGVSTNEKLFFGSGTQLSVL.

V gene TRBV29-1 combines with J gene TRBJ2-3; tentatively, D is TRBD2 (7 bases). Trimming took 7 bases from V and 4 from J, leaving 27 bases between them. The V gene's germline CDR1 is SQVTM and CDR2 ANQGSEA. This CDR3 spans 17 amino acids. CDR3 nucleotides: TGCAGCGCCACTCGATGGGGGGGACACCTCAGCGCAGATACGCAGTATTTT. It encodes CSATRWGGHLSADTQYF.

The rearrangement joins TRBV18 to TRBJ1-1; no clear D. The CDR3 covers 15 residues. CDR1 and CDR2 from the germline V gene are KGHSH and LQKENI. Trimming shortened V by 2 bases and J by 9 bases, and 19 bases separated the two germline ends. The CDR3 spells CASSPGWPQQPQAFF. The DNA of the CDR3 is TGTGCCAGCTCACCAGGCTGGCCTCAGCAGCCCCAAGCTTTCTTT.

Points on this clonotype: The junction shows a germline mismatch at one end, possibly a read error. The V call is TRBV6-2 or TRBV6-3, the J call TRBJ1-5; D possibly corresponds to TRBD1 (5 bases). Germline CDR1 reads MNHEY; CDR2 reads SVGEGT. The CDR3 consists of 13 residues. In DNA form, the CDR3 reads TGTGCCAGCAGGCGTTGGGGGAATCAGCCGCAGCATTTT. It translates to CASRRWGNQPQHF.

V gene TRBV29-1 combines with J gene TRBJ1-2; 7 nucleotides align to TRBD1. Trimming removed 0 bases from V and 8 bases from J; junction bases left unmatched: 9. CDR1 is SQVTM and CDR2 is ANQGSEA in the germline V gene. This CDR3 region has 14 residues. The DNA for the CDR3 is TGCAGCGTTGAAGAAGGGGGCAGGGTGGGAGGCTACACCTTC. Translated: CSVEEGGRVGGYTF.